This T cell receptor (beta chain) was recovered during a study of blood T cell repertoires in COVID-19. Sequenced by immunoSEQ multiplex PCR; TCRdb stores in-frame clones only, minus some. The repertoire consists of some 170,000 clones, with over 80% occurring once and the leading ten covering roughly 9.1%. The CDR3 totals 14 residues. Per the germline V gene, CDR1 is MDHEN and CDR2 is SYDVKM. V was pared by 8 bases and J by 2 bases, with 10 bases between. The specimen sequenced was peripheral blood. The chain links TRBV28 to TRBJ2-6; D is possibly TRBD1 (5 bases). This receptor was identified in a woman between 65 and 79 years old with acute or convalescent COVID-19. The CDR3 DNA reads TGTGCCAGCGCTCCCAGGGCTGGGGCCAACGTCCTGACTTTC. This translates into CASAPRAGANVLTF.